Presented here are 6 T cell receptor beta chains from one specimen sequenced in a study of CD8 T cells in Susac syndrome. Reverse transcription of about 0.45 to 1 ug RNA was carried out with random hexamers. TCRdb ran MiXCR on the immunoSEQ multiplex PCR reads and lists one entry per CDR3 protein. The sample comprises 95,000 to 150,000 distinct CDR3 sequences, nearly 96% of which are singletons, and less than 0.15% rests with the top ten. The sample was CD4+ T cells from PBMCs. The receptors here all came from a human donor with Susac syndrome.

This rearrangement joins TRBV12-3 or TRBV12-4 to TRBJ2-7; D is possibly TRBD1 or TRBD2 (5 bases each). The length of the CDR3 is 13 residues. Trimming left V 5 bases short and J 4 bases short, with 12 bases between. In DNA, the CDR3 is TGTGCCAGCAGTCCCGGGACGGCTTACGAGCAGTACTTC. Its translation: CASSPGTAYEQYF.

The chain uses TRBV3-1 and TRBJ1-2; D possibly corresponds to TRBD1 (5 bases). This CDR3 region has 13 residues. V gave up 1 base and J gave up 6 bases, with 9 bases separating them. In germline, CDR1 is LGHDT, CDR2 YNNKEL (reference sequence). The CDR3 DNA follows: TGTGCCAGCAGCCAAGGGACGACAGATGGCTACACCTTC. This gives the protein CASSQGTTDGYTF.

The rearrangement joins TRBV20-1 to TRBJ1-2, with 7 bases lining up with TRBD1. This CDR3 is built from 12 residues. Germline V gene lookup returns CDR1 DFQATT and CDR2 SNEGSKA (reference sequence). CDR3 DNA sequence: TGCAGCTCCGCGACAGGGTCCTATGGCTACACCTTC. Residues: CSSATGSYGYTF.

The rearrangement links TRBV30 to TRBJ2-1; weak D call: TRBD1 (5 bases). Germline V CDR1 and CDR2: GTSNPN, SVGIG (reference sequence). The CDR3 totals 13 residues. V lost 2 bases, J lost 6 bases, and 11 bases lay in between. Here the CDR3 DNA reads TGTGCCTGGAGTCAAGGACAATTCAATGAGCAGTTCTTC. Amino acid sequence: CAWSQGQFNEQFF.

The CDR3 reads CATSDYRGTGELFF. As DNA, the CDR3 is TGTGCCACCAGTGATTACAGGGGAACCGGGGAGCTGTTTTTT. The chain is built from TRBV24-1 and TRBJ2-2, with 7 positions matching TRBD1. This CDR3 contains 14 residues. Trimming at V came to 2 bases and at J to 5 bases, leaving 1 base not matched to a gene. The germline V gene encodes CDR1 KGHDR and CDR2 SFDVKD.

This clonotype was observed a few times. The rearrangement links TRBV5-6 to TRBJ2-7; D unclear. CDR3 length: 12 amino acids. Germline V gene data show CDR1 as SGHDT and CDR2 as YYEEEE. V shed 5 bases and J shed 0 bases, with 6 bases lying between them. The CDR3: CASSHSSYEQYF. The CDR3 nucleotides read TGTGCCAGCAGTCACTCCTCCTACGAGCAGTACTTC.